What follows are 10 T cell receptor beta chains derived from one specimen sequenced in a study of CD8 T cells in Susac syndrome. A quantity of about 0.5 to 1 ug RNA underwent reverse transcription using random hexamers. Each CDR3 protein is one row after TCRdb ran MiXCR on the immunoSEQ multiplex PCR reads. The table lists roughly 130,000 distinct CDR3 sequences, more than 90% of them singletons. The sample consisted of CD4+ T cells from PBMCs. These receptors came from a human donor in good health.

This chain links TRBV7-2 with TRBJ2-1; no reliable D call. Germline V gives CDR1 SGHTA, CDR2 FQGNSA. The CDR3 runs 15 residues. V was trimmed by 3 bases and J by 0 bases, leaving 9 bases between them. The CDR3 sequence: CASSFDSTSYNEQFF. The CDR3 coding sequence is TGTGCCAGCAGCTTTGACTCGACCTCCTACAATGAGCAGTTCTTC.

The chain recombines TRBV5-1 with TRBJ2-1; TRBD2 matches 12 bases. The CDR3 spans 16 residues. From germline, CDR1 is SGHRS and CDR2 YFSETQ. V shed 4 bases and J 10 bases; nucleotides not matched to a gene: 12. The CDR3 DNA reads as TGCGCCAGCAGCCTACAACCGGGACTAGCGGGTCGGGAGCAGTTCTTC. It is translated as CASSLQPGLAGREQFF.

The rearrangement uses TRBV30 and TRBJ2-1; D uncertain. Germline CDR1 reads GTSNPN; CDR2 reads SVGIG (reference sequence). The CDR3 is made up of 13 amino acids. Trimming removed 4 bases from V and 8 bases from J, with 15 bases in between. CDR3 bases: TGTGCCTGGAAGGCAGGCTATTGGGATGAGCAGTTCTTC. Translated, it gives CAWKAGYWDEQFF.

The chain combines TRBV7-2 with TRBJ2-7, with D tentatively TRBD2 (6 bases). Germline V lookup: CDR1 SGHTA, CDR2 FQGNSA. The CDR3 length is 14 residues. Deletions cut 6 bases from V and 1 base from J, with 13 bases between. The CDR3 region has the DNA TGTGCCAGCAGTCCTGCCGGGGGATCCTACGAGCAGTACTTC. It yields the protein CASSPAGGSYEQYF. The whole variable domain, filled in from reference TRBV7-2 and TRBJ2-7, reads GAGVSQSPSNKVTEKGKDVELRCDPISGHTALYWYRQSLGQGLEFLIYFQGNSAPDKSGLPSDRFSAERTGGSVSTLTIQRTQQEDSAVYLCASSPAGGSYEQYFGPGTRLTVT.

The chain couples TRBV5-1 to TRBJ2-7, with no clear D. Germline CDR1 reads SGHRS; CDR2 reads YFSETQ. The CDR3 sequence is 14 residues long. V gave up 4 bases and J gave up 5 bases, with 16 bases separating them. The CDR3 region is CASSNGYGGDEQYF. As DNA, the CDR3 is TGCGCCAGCAGCAATGGATATGGCGGAGACGAGCAGTACTTC.

The rearrangement links TRBV30 to TRBJ2-7, with TRBD1 matching over 8 bases. Germline V gene lookup returns CDR1 GTSNPN and CDR2 SVGIG (reference sequence). CDR3 length equals 20 residues. V was clipped by 0 bases and J by 0 bases; unmatched bases: 19. The CDR3, as DNA: TGTGCCTGGAGTGTACCGCGGCCAGGGGGCGGAACTAGCCGCTCCTACGAGCAGTACTTC. This sequence encodes CAWSVPRPGGGTSRSYEQYF.

The V gene is TRBV3-1, the J gene TRBJ1-1; maybe TRBD1 (5 bases). Trimming removed 3 bases at V and 1 base at J, with 9 bases between. Germline V gives CDR1 LGHDT, CDR2 YNNKEL (reference sequence). This CDR3 is built from 14 residues. CDR3 nucleotides: TGTGCCAGCAGCCAGATTACAGGGAACACTGAAGCTTTCTTT. Its protein product is CASSQITGNTEAFF.

The chain has TRBV27 and TRBJ2-1; weak D call: TRBD2 (5 bases). Germline loops: CDR1 MNHEY, CDR2 SMNVEV (reference sequence). The ends were cut back, 3 bases at V and 4 bases at J, with 13 bases in the middle. This CDR3 is 15 amino acids long. The CDR3: CASSFGSRGYNEQFF. The CDR3, as DNA: TGTGCCAGCAGTTTCGGGTCTCGGGGTTACAATGAGCAGTTCTTC.

This clonotype was counted only a few times. The chain recombines TRBV12-3 or TRBV12-4 with TRBJ1-5, with unresolved D. The ends were cut back, 2 bases at V and 0 bases at J, with 2 bases in the middle. The CDR3 runs to 13 residues. This CDR3 reads CASSLSSNQPQHF. CDR3 DNA: TGTGCCAGCAGTTTATCTAGCAATCAGCCCCAGCATTTT.

The V gene is TRBV29-1, the J gene TRBJ2-1, with D possibly TRBD1 on 6 matching bases. Germline V lookup: CDR1 SQVTM, CDR2 ANQGSEA. The V end lost 7 bases, the J end lost 7 bases, and 23 bases lay between the germline ends. The CDR3 covers 15 residues. The CDR3 region has the DNA TGCAGCGGCGCCCTACAGGGAAAATTGGCGAATGAGCAGTTCTTC. It translates to CSGALQGKLANEQFF.